This entry concerns a single TCR beta chain. Antigen: not known. The table came from immunoSEQ multiplex PCR; TCRdb's copy has only in-frame clones and leaves some out. Here the sample spans about 73,000 clones, approximately 86% being singletons. These data are taken from a study of OX40 agonist ivuxolimab in advanced cancers. Study context: Checkpoint inhibitors had been given previously to approximately 40% of patients.

Looked up from germline, CDR1 is SEHNR and CDR2 is FQNEAQ (reference sequence). V lost 6 bases to trimming and J lost 4 bases, with 15 bases between them. CDR3 length: 14 amino acids. Study-wide results and caveats: Normalized T-cell clonal expansion was also low in a subset of nonresponders. On average, a greater number of expanded clones characterised CD8+ T cells relative to CD4+.

The rearrangement joins TRBV7-9 to TRBJ1-2; D may be TRBD1 (6 bases). The origin of this receptor is an adult with an advanced solid tumor such as melanoma, head and neck, liver or kidney cancer. Sequences were derived from CD4+ or CD8+ T cells sorted from blood, sampled in a trial of the OX40 agonist ivuxolimab. CDR3: CASRDQGSTYGYTF. As DNA, the CDR3 is TGTGCCAGCAGAGATCAGGGGAGTACCTATGGCTACACCTTC.